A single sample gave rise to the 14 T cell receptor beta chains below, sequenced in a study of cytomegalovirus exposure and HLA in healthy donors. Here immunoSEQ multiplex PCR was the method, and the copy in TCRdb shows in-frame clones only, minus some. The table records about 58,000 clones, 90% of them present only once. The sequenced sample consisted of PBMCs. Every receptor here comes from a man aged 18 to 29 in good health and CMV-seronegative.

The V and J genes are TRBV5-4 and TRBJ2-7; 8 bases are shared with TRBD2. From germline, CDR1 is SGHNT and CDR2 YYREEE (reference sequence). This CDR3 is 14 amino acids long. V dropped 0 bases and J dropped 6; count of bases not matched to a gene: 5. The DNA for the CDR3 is TGTGCCAGCAGCTTGGAAGCGGGAGCCCTCGAGCAGTACTTC. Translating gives CASSLEAGALEQYF.

The CDR3 DNA sequence: TGCGCCAGCAGCCCGTTCGCGGGGGGCTCCTACGAGCAGTACTTC. Translating it yields CASSPFAGGSYEQYF. The chain employs TRBV5-1 and TRBJ2-7; TRBD2 agrees at 8 bases. In germline, CDR1 is SGHRS, CDR2 YFSETQ. The CDR3 consists of 15 residues. Losses at the gene ends were 4 bases for V and 0 bases for J; bases not matched to a gene: 6. Full variable domain (missing parts from reference TRBV5-1 and TRBJ2-7): KAGVTQTPRYLIKTRGQQVTLSCSPISGHRSVSWYQQTPGQGLQFLFEYFSETQRNKGNFPGRFSGRQFSNSRSEMNVSTLELGDSALYLCASSPFAGGSYEQYFGPGTRLTVT.

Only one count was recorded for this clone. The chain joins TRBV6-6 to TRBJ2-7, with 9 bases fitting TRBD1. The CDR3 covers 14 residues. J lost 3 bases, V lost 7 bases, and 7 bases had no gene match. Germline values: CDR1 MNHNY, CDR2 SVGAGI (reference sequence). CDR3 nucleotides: TGTGCCAGCACCTCGGGACAGGGCCACTACGAGCAGTACTTC. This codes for CASTSGQGHYEQYF.

Written as DNA, the CDR3 is TGTGCCAGCAGTCCCCCAGGTGGGGCCAACGTCCTGACTTTC. Translating it yields CASSPPGGANVLTF. The J gene is TRBJ2-6, the V gene TRBV28; no firm D call. Germline values: CDR1 MDHEN, CDR2 SYDVKM. This CDR3 is built from 14 residues. The ends were cut back, 5 bases at V and 3 bases at J, with 8 bases in the middle.

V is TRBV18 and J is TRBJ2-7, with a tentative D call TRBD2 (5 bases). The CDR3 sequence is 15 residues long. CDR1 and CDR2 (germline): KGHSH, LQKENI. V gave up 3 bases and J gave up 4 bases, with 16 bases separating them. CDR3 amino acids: CASSPQGGLGYEQYF. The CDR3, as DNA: TGTGCCAGCTCACCCCAAGGCGGGCTCGGGTACGAGCAGTACTTC. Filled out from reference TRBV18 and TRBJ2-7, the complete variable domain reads NAGVMQNPRHLVRRRGQEARLRCSPMKGHSHVYWYRQLPEEGLKFMVYLQKENIIDESGMPKERFSAEFPKEGPSILRIQQVVRGDSAAYFCASSPQGGLGYEQYFGPGTRLTVT.

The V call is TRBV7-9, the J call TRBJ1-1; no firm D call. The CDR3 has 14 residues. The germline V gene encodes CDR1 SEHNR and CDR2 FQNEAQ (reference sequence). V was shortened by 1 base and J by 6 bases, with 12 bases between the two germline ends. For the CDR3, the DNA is TGTGCCAGCAGCTTAGGTACGGGGTTGGCTGAAGCTTTCTTT. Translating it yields CASSLGTGLAEAFF.

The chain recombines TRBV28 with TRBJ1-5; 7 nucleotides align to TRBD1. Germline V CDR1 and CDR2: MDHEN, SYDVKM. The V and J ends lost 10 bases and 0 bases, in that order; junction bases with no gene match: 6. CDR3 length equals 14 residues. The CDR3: CATLGQISNQPQHF. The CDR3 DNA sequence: TGTGCCACCCTGGGACAGATTAGCAATCAGCCCCAGCATTTT.

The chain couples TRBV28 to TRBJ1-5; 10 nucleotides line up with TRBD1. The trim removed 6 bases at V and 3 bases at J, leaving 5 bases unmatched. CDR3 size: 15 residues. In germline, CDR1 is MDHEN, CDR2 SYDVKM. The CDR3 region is CASRTGTGANQPQHF. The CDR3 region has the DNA TGTGCCAGCAGGACCGGGACAGGGGCCAATCAGCCCCAGCATTTT.

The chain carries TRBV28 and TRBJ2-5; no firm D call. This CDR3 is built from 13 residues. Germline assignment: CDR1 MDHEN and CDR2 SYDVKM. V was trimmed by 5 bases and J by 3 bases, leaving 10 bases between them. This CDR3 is CASSGNSKETQYF. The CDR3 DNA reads TGTGCCAGCAGTGGAAACAGCAAAGAGACCCAGTACTTC. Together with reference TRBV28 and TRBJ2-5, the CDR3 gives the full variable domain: DVKVTQSSRYLVKRTGEKVFLECVQDMDHENMFWYRQDPGLGLRLIYFSYDVKMKEKGDIPEGYSVSREKKERFSLILESASTNQTSMYLCASSGNSKETQYFGPGTRLLVL.

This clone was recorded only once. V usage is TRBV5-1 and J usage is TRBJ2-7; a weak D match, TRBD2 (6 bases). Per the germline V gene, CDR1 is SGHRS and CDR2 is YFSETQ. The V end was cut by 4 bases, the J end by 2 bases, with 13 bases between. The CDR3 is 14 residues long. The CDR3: CASSPERAAYEQYF. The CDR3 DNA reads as TGCGCCAGCAGCCCGGAGCGGGCTGCCTACGAGCAGTACTTC.

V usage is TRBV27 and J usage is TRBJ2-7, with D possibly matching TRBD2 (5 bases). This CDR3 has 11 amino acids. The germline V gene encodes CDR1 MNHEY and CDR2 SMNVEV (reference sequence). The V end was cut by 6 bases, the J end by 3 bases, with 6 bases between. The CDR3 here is CASSRGYEQYF. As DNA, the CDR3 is TGTGCCAGCAGCCGGGGCTACGAGCAGTACTTC.

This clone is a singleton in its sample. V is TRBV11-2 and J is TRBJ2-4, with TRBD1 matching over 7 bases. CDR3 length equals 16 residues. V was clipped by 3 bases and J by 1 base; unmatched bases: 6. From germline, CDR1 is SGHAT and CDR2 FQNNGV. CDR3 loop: CASSFTGAPAKNIQYF. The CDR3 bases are TGTGCCAGCAGCTTCACAGGGGCCCCTGCCAAAAACATTCAGTACTTC.

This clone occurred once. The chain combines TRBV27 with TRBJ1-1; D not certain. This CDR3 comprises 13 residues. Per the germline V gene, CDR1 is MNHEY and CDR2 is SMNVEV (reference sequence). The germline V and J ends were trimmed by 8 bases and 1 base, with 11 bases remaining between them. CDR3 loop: CASGGRTNTEAFF. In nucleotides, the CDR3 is TGTGCCAGCGGAGGACGGACGAACACTGAAGCTTTCTTT.

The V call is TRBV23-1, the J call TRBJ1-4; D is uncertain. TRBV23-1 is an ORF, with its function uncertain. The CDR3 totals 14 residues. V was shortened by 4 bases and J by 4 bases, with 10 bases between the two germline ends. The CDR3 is CASSRRENNEKLFF. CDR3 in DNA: TGCGCCAGCAGTCGGAGAGAGAATAATGAAAAACTGTTTTTT.